What follows describes a single T cell receptor beta chain. The germline V gene encodes CDR1 MNHEY and CDR2 SMNVEV (reference sequence). After removal of 6 bases from V and 4 bases from J, the junction contained 9 bases not matched to a gene. The CDR3 has 15 residues. One entry per CDR3 protein results from TCRdb running MiXCR on the RT-PCR reads. The repertoire holds more than 600,000 distinct CDR3 sequences, 13% to 15% seen once, with 3% to 4.5% in the top ten. The TCR comes from a female donor in good health, serving as a healthy control. This sequence joins TRBV27 and TRBJ2-7, with 10 bases aligning to TRBD2. The sequenced sample was memory CD4+ T cells from blood. The CDR3 DNA reads as TGTGCCAGCAGCTTACGAATAGCGGGAGGATACGAGCAGTACTTC. Encoded protein: CASSLRIAGGYEQYF.